This T cell receptor (beta chain) came from a study of blood T cell repertoires in COVID-19. Study overall: PBMCs, B-cell-depleted T cells, or T cells provided the cDNA or gDNA that made up the material.

The ends were cut back, 7 bases at V and 9 bases at J, with 12 bases in the middle. CDR3 size: 11 residues. Sequencing used immunoSEQ multiplex PCR; TCRdb keeps in-frame clones, though not all of them. The data show 130,000 to 150,000 clones, roughly 84% seen once. The receptor comes from a woman between 50 and 59 years old in a cohort sampled during active or convalescent COVID-19. The chain uses TRBV12-3 or TRBV12-4 and TRBJ1-1; D call uncertain. The specimen was peripheral blood. The CDR3 sequence: CASTLGGKAFF. The CDR3, as DNA: TGTGCCAGCACTTTGGGAGGTAAAGCTTTCTTT.